This entry concerns a single T cell receptor (beta chain). This clone has more than one count but fewer than ten. Its antigen specificity is not known. Base qualities are not at hand, and no much larger clone is one base apart. At one collaborating source in Seattle, patients were enrolled during active infection and were followed longitudinally through the course of disease. The collaborating institutions used their own protocols to collect whole blood in K2EDTA tubes. For TCRbeta analysis, collaborator samples were shipped as frozen whole blood, as isolated PBMCs, or as DNA extracted from either sample type. The CDR3 has 13 amino acids, counting the end cysteine and phenylalanine. The kept DNA is CDR3 alone, 39 bases in frame from the first base. V is trimmed back by 10 bases and J by 0 bases, and the junction contains 2 bases that no gene match accounts for. From a lookup of the germline V gene, CDR1 and CDR2 are MDHEN and SYDVKM.

This sample was included in a study of blood T cell repertoires in COVID-19 (dated by TCRdb to the early 2020s). Context from the whole study: Samples from collaborators originated in the United States, Italy and Spain and spanned both the acute and convalescent phases of COVID-19. The material from the prospective study consisted of cDNA or gDNA derived from T cells, B-cell-depleted T cells, or PBMCs. Deeply sampled blood TCRbeta repertoires from subjects exposed to, actively infected with, or recovered from COVID-19 were included in the dataset. A freely available public database, intended as a resource for researchers studying the immune response to SARS-CoV-2, is where the repertoires were released. Samples were obtained from the ongoing ImmuneRACE study (first 160 participants) and from 1,254 subjects provided by 6 global collaborators. Nearly every sample came with metadata listing a de-identified subject ID, COVID-19 status, age in years and sex. Where available, HLA class I and class II types were obtained from metadata supplied by the sample provider rather than from assay-based typing.

TCRbeta CDR3 regions were amplified from genomic DNA using the immunoSEQ Assay, a bias-controlled multiplex PCR. The source study handled its data this way. Within the assay, amplification of reference gene primers was used to estimate how many nucleated cells each sample contained. Sequence reads were collapsed and filtered to measure the absolute abundance of every unique TCRbeta CDR3 rearrangement. For each sample, productive Simpson clonality was calculated as the square root of Simpson's diversity index over productive rearrangements. TCRdb mirrors the immuneACCESS table, restricted to in-frame sequences. Some clones are absent from its copies; in checked studies, under half trace to an unresolved V gene, and the reason for the others is unknown. The V and J calls and the clone size are those of that table, but D and trimming were determined from the DNA. The sample table holds more than 300,000 clones, of which roughly 88% were seen once. In total, the top ten clones hold approximately 1.6% of the sample.

What the study reported, not specific to this receptor: Clinical and demographic metadata were provided uncurated, with the amount varying by source and participant.

The rearranged chain carries TRBV28 and TRBJ2-2; 7 bases in the middle match TRBD1. The sequence was obtained from a woman aged 25-40 years with COVID-19, enrolled during active disease. The source material was peripheral blood. Here is the DNA: TGTGCCATGGGACAGCCGAACACCGGGGAGCTGTTTTTT. This is translated as CAMGQPNTGELFF.